The 14 T cell receptor beta chains below were found in one sample sequenced in a study of blood T cell repertoires in COVID-19. The data were produced by immunoSEQ multiplex PCR, yet TCRdb's version contains in-frame clones alone and is incomplete. The repertoire has just under 45,000 clones, roughly four fifths of them found once; the top ten carry roughly two fifths. Sequences were obtained from peripheral blood. The receptors here all came from a human donor in a cohort sampled during active COVID-19.

This clone was recorded once. The V call is TRBV7-2, the J call TRBJ1-2, with TRBD1 matching 9 bases. The CDR3 loop spans 16 amino acids. V lost 7 bases to trimming and J lost 4 bases; unmatched junction nucleotides: 13. Germline CDR1 SGHTA, CDR2 FQGNSA. The CDR3 DNA reads TGTGCCAGCATCCTTAGTTCGGGACAGGGCCTCTATGGCTACACCTTC. This sequence encodes CASILSSGQGLYGYTF.

This chain connects TRBV4-1 to TRBJ2-2, with 7 bases matching TRBD1. CDR1 MGHRA and CDR2 YSYEKL come from the germline V gene. V shed 3 bases and J 0 bases; nucleotides not matched to a gene: 7. This CDR3 spans 17 amino acids. CDR3 sequence: CASSHLPGQPNTGELFF. The CDR3 bases are TGCGCCAGCAGCCACCTCCCGGGACAGCCGAACACCGGGGAGCTGTTTTTT.

V is TRBV19 and J is TRBJ1-6; a weak D match, TRBD1 (6 bases). This CDR3 comprises 14 residues. Trimming removed 7 bases from V and 5 bases from J, with 12 bases in between. CDR1 is LNHDA, CDR2 SQIVND, per germline (reference sequence). The CDR3 loop reads CASTITGNNSPLHF. Here the CDR3 DNA reads TGTGCCAGTACCATAACAGGGAATAATTCACCCCTCCACTTT.

The DNA of the CDR3 is TGTGCCAGCAGTTACTTGGGACAGGACCAAGAGACCCAGTACTTC. It yields the protein CASSYLGQDQETQYF. The rearrangement joins TRBV6-2 or TRBV6-3 to TRBJ2-5; 8 bases map to TRBD1. The germline gives CDR1 MNHEY, CDR2 SVGEGT. The CDR3 runs to 15 residues. Trimming cost V 1 base and J 0 bases; bases outside gene matches: 1.

The gene calls are TRBV18 and TRBJ2-3; TRBD2 might be the D (6 bases). Trimming cost V 0 bases and J 0 bases, with 10 bases left between them. The CDR3 contains 16 residues. Germline loops: CDR1 KGHSH, CDR2 LQKENI. The DNA of the CDR3 is TGTGCCAGCTCACCACCGGGACGGGGGAGCACAGATACGCAGTATTTT. Residues: CASSPPGRGSTDTQYF.

The rearrangement uses TRBV6-5 and TRBJ1-1, with D tentatively TRBD1 (6 bases). Germline lookup yields CDR1 MNHEY and CDR2 SVGAGI. V was shortened by 5 bases and J by 3 bases, with 13 bases between the two germline ends. The CDR3 sequence is 14 residues long. The CDR3 region is CASSRDTGDTEAFF. Written as DNA, the CDR3 is TGTGCCAGCAGTAGGGACACCGGGGACACTGAAGCTTTCTTT.

This clone was detected only once. The genes are TRBV14 and TRBJ1-2; 7 nucleotides align to TRBD1. The CDR3 consists of 14 residues. J was trimmed by 4 bases and V by 0 bases; bases with no gene match: 2. Germline CDR1 is SGHDN and CDR2 is FVKESK. CDR3 residues: CASSQDRTGYGYTF. CDR3 DNA: TGTGCCAGCAGCCAAGATAGGACAGGCTATGGCTACACCTTC.

The chain couples TRBV9 to TRBJ1-2; 7 bases are shared with TRBD1. Per the germline V gene, CDR1 is SGDLS and CDR2 is YYNGEE. After removal of 4 bases from V and 8 bases from J, the junction contained 11 bases not matched to a gene. This CDR3 spans 14 amino acids. CDR3 sequence: CASSQRPGTEGYTF. In DNA, the CDR3 is TGTGCCAGCAGCCAACGTCCCGGGACAGAAGGCTACACCTTC.

Comments on this clone: The junction differs from germline at one of its ends, possibly a read error. The rearrangement uses TRBV28 and TRBJ1-2, with a possible D match to TRBD1 (6 bases). The CDR3 length is 11 residues. CDR1 and CDR2 (germline): MDHEN, SYDVKM. CDR3 DNA sequence: TGTGCCAGCAGTCCCCGGGACACCTTCGAGTTC. It codes for CASSPRDTFEF.

This clone was observed a few times. The V and J genes are TRBV29-1 and TRBJ2-1; 7 bases are shared with TRBD1. CDR3 length: 16 amino acids. Germline CDR1 SQVTM, CDR2 ANQGSEA. The V segment lost 1 base and the J segment 7 bases; nucleotides outside the gene matches: 13. In DNA, the CDR3 is TGCAGCGTTGAAGTTTTTTCCGACAGGGTGAGGAATGAGCAGTTCTTC. Translation gives CSVEVFSDRVRNEQFF.

The chain links TRBV6-2 or TRBV6-3 to TRBJ2-2; TRBD2 aligns across 7 bases. CDR3 length equals 17 residues. Germline trimming cut 2 bases from V and 8 bases from J; bases unmatched to any gene: 14. The germline V gene has CDR1 MNHEY and CDR2 SVGEGT. The CDR3, as DNA: TGTGCCAGCAGTTACCCGGTAGGGAGGGGTCCCCCGGGGGAGCTGTTTTTT. It specifies CASSYPVGRGPPGELFF.

This sequence joins TRBV7-2 and TRBJ2-5; tentatively, D is TRBD2 (5 bases). The germline V and J ends were trimmed by 7 bases and 2 bases, with 11 bases remaining between them. The V gene's germline CDR1 is SGHTA and CDR2 FQGNSA. The CDR3 spans 13 residues. CDR3 region: CASTLKRQETQYF. The CDR3 coding sequence is TGTGCCAGCACCCTTAAGCGGCAAGAGACCCAGTACTTC.

The J gene is TRBJ2-5, the V gene TRBV6-2 or TRBV6-3, with TRBD1 identical over 12 bases. The junction had 14 bases not matched to a gene; V was cut back by 0 bases and J by 9 bases. The V gene's germline CDR1 is MNHEY and CDR2 SVGEGT. The CDR3 totals 18 residues. Here the CDR3 reads CASSYSVRKGQGAEAQYF. Written as DNA, the CDR3 is TGTGCCAGCAGTTACTCGGTGCGGAAGGGACAGGGGGCCGAGGCCCAGTACTTC.

The genes are TRBV7-2 and TRBJ2-3; 9 positions match TRBD2. The CDR3 is 18 amino acids. CDR1 is SGHTA and CDR2 is FQGNSA in the germline V gene. Trimming cost V 1 base and J 0 bases; bases outside gene matches: 8. The CDR3 region is CASSLGALAGASTDTQYF. CDR3 nucleotides: TGTGCCAGCAGCTTAGGGGCATTAGCGGGGGCAAGCACAGATACGCAGTATTTT.